This T cell receptor (beta chain) was found in a study of shared clonotypes between healthy human individuals. Whole-study findings and limits: Clonotype sharing among the donors was expected to vary with sequencing depth.

As handled by the study authors: Because ImmunoSEQ provided only junction sequences with no quality scores, the filtering differed. TCRdb keeps only in-frame clones here, not all; method: immunoSEQ multiplex PCR. The D gene and trimming were derived from the DNA, and the V and J assignments and clone size from that table. The top ten clones hold about 9.4% of a sample with roughly 330,000 clones, around 74% of them seen once. Germline V gene data show CDR1 as MNHNS and CDR2 as SASEGT. Trimming took off 2 bases at V and 0 bases at J, with 14 bases between the two ends. This CDR3 has 17 amino acids. This clone was seen once. As yet, its antigen is unknown.

The origin of this receptor is a man younger than 40 in good health. V is TRBV6-1 and J is TRBJ1-3; the D gene is possibly TRBD1 (5 bases). Sequenced material: memory CD4+ T cells sorted from blood. This sample's subset: CD45RA-negative fraction. As DNA, the CDR3 is TGTGCCAGCAGTGAATTTCGACAGTCACACTCTGGAAACACCATATATTTT. Protein sequence: CASSEFRQSHSGNTIYF.